This record looks at one T cell receptor beta chain sequence and its context. The specificity of this receptor is unknown. Per-nucleotide qualities are absent, and no much larger clonotype sits a single base away. TCRbeta CDR3 regions were amplified from genomic DNA using the immunoSEQ Assay, a bias-controlled multiplex PCR. On the authors' methods: The number of nucleated cells in each sample was estimated from the amplification of reference gene primers within the assay. Sequence reads were collapsed and filtered to measure the absolute abundance of every unique TCRbeta CDR3 rearrangement. For each sample, productive Simpson clonality was calculated as the square root of Simpson's diversity index across productive rearrangements. Not all clones reach the TCRdb copy of this immuneACCESS table, which keeps in-frame sequences only. Checked studies attribute under half of the gap to unresolved V genes and leave the rest unexplained. V and J calls and clone size come straight from that table; D and trimming were deduced from the DNA. A total of roughly 200,000 clones appear in this sample, 85% to 90% of them only once. Jointly, the top ten make up 2.7% of the sample.

The CDR3 starts with the cysteine, ends with the phenylalanine, and has 15 residues. Here the CDR3 DNA is all that survives: 45 bases in frame from base 1. CDR1 SGHAT and CDR2 FQNNGV were looked up in the germline V gene. V trim: 2 bases; J trim: 3 bases; unmatched bases: 4. The data originate from a study of blood T cell repertoires in COVID-19 (dated by TCRdb to 2018 to 2020). For the study in its entirety: Samples covering the acute and convalescent phases of COVID-19 were provided by collaborators in the United States, Italy and Spain. Where available, HLA class I and class II types were obtained from metadata supplied by the sample provider rather than from assay-based typing. A de-identified subject ID, COVID-19 status, age in years and sex were almost always included in the sample metadata. A freely available public database, intended as a resource for researchers studying the immune response to SARS-CoV-2, is where the repertoires were released. The samples were drawn from the first 160 participants of the ongoing ImmuneRACE study and from over a thousand subjects provided by 6 global collaborators. The prospective study material was composed of cDNA or gDNA derived from T cells, B-cell-depleted T cells, or PBMCs. Deeply sampled blood TCRbeta repertoires from subjects exposed to, actively infected with, or recovered from COVID-19 were included in the dataset.

Collaborating institutions collected whole blood in K2EDTA tubes following their own protocols. For TCRbeta analysis, collaborators shipped samples as frozen whole blood, isolated PBMCs, or DNA extracted from either of those sample types. What the work shows at the level of the full study, not this receptor alone: The amount of clinical and demographic metadata varied by source and participant and was provided uncurated.

Rearrangement joined TRBV11-2 to TRBJ2-5, with 9 bases in between that match TRBD2. This TCR was sampled from a middle-aged man with active or convalescent COVID-19. Sequencing input: peripheral blood. The CDR3 protein: CASSLYLAGKETQYF. The nucleotides are TGTGCCAGCAGCTTATACCTAGCGGGGAAAGAGACCCAGTACTTC.